The entry that follows covers one T cell receptor beta chain sequence. The antigen is unknown. This specimen belongs to a study of T cells in narcolepsy. Points from the study as a whole: Some memory CD4+ repertoires had no autoreactive clone sequences. Healthy controls reportedly lacked the autoreactive clonotypes serially found in patients' blood. Comparing one patient's CSF and blood CD4+ clonotypes highlighted HCRT- and TRIB2-specific autoreactive clonotypes.

Sequenced by immunoSEQ multiplex PCR; TCRdb stores in-frame clones only, minus some. The top ten clones hold roughly 1.2% of a sample with about 40,000 clones, approximately 90% of them seen once. CDR3 size: 16 residues. V was shortened by 3 bases and J by 5 bases, with 17 bases between the two germline ends. CDR1 and CDR2 (germline): MNHEY, SMNVEV (reference sequence). The source material was CD45RA- memory CD4+ T cells from PBMCs. The TCR was taken from a human donor with narcolepsy. The chain is built from TRBV27 and TRBJ2-1; tentative D call: TRBD1 (5 bases). In DNA, the CDR3 is TGTGCCAGCAGTTTTACAGGCGCCTTCGTCAACAATGAGCAGTTCTTC. Its translation: CASSFTGAFVNNEQFF.